This entry describes one TCR beta chain. Clones were sequenced by immunoSEQ multiplex PCR, and TCRdb holds only the in-frame ones, with some missing. The sample has some 120,000 clones; 92% are singletons. The data derive from a study of T cell changes during pregnancy in multiple sclerosis. The CDR3 has 16 residues. The germline V gene encodes CDR1 SGHVS and CDR2 FNYEAQ. V was shortened by 2 bases and J by 1 base, with 12 bases between the two germline ends. The input for sequencing was peripheral blood, taken in the third trimester of pregnancy. The clonotype was recovered from a female donor with multiple sclerosis, enrolled in a pregnancy study. V usage is TRBV7-6 and J usage is TRBJ1-3; a weak D match, TRBD1 (5 bases). CDR3 sequence: CASSLQSSGSGNTIYF. The CDR3 nucleotides are TGTGCCAGCAGCTTACAAAGTTCAGGGTCTGGAAACACCATATATTTT. Looking up the rest from reference TRBV7-6 and TRBJ1-3 gives the full variable domain: GAGVSQSPRYKVTKRGQDVALRCDPISGHVSLYWYRQALGQGPEFLTYFNYEAQQDKSGLPNDRFSAERPEGSISTLTIQRTEQRDSAMYRCASSLQSSGSGNTIYFGEGSWLTVV.